Shown below are 19 T cell receptor beta chains from a single sample sequenced in a study of T cells in Graves' hyperthyroidism and ophthalmopathy. Researchers took RNA transcripts and amplified the TCR beta CDR3 regions from them. HTBI primers were the set used in a first-round RT-PCR of the TCR CDR3. TCRdb analysed the multiplex PCR reads with MiXCR anew, one entry per CDR3 protein. The sample includes 85,000 to 110,000 distinct CDR3 sequences, less than 55% of them seen just once. Specimen: blood. Every receptor here comes from a man aged 35-49 years with Graves' hyperthyroidism.

There are a few counts of this clonotype. The chain couples TRBV3-1 to TRBJ2-1; TRBD2 agrees at 8 bases. This CDR3 is built from 15 residues. V lost 1 base and J lost 7; bases outside the gene matches: 6. Germline V CDR1 and CDR2: LGHDT, YNNKEL (reference sequence). The CDR3 region is CASSQGSGGRNEQFF. CDR3 DNA: TGTGCCAGCAGCCAAGGGAGCGGGGGCCGGAATGAGCAGTTCTTC.

This clonotype was recorded at least ten times. The genes are TRBV7-8 and TRBJ2-3, with 7 bases identical to TRBD2. Germline trimming cut 1 base from V and 3 bases from J; bases unmatched to any gene: 13. CDR3 length: 18 amino acids. Looked up from germline, CDR1 is SGHVS and CDR2 is FQNEAQ. The DNA for the CDR3 is TGTGCCAGCAGCTTAGAGGGCAGCTGGACTAGACAGACAGATACGCAGTATTTT. Amino acid sequence: CASSLEGSWTRQTDTQYF.

This clonotype was seen ten or more times. CDR3 sequence: CASSSGTATHETQYF. CDR3 nucleotides: TGCGCCAGCAGCTCCGGGACAGCCACTCACGAGACCCAGTACTTC. J is TRBJ2-5 and V is TRBV5-1, with 7 bases that match TRBD1. This CDR3 comprises 15 residues. CDR1 is SGHRS, CDR2 YFSETQ, per germline. Trimming at V came to 3 bases and at J to 5 bases, leaving 10 bases not matched to a gene.

This clonotype was detected only a few times. The rearrangement joins TRBV19 to TRBJ1-1; 8 nucleotides line up with TRBD1. Germline V lookup: CDR1 LNHDA, CDR2 SQIVND (reference sequence). There are 14 residues in the CDR3. With 11 bases clipped from V and 3 bases from J, the junction kept 11 bases outside the gene matches. CDR3 sequence (DNA): TGTGCCTGGGAGGGACAGGTTGGGGACACTGAAGCTTTCTTT. Encoded protein: CAWEGQVGDTEAFF.

In this sample, this clonotype turned up many times. The chain carries TRBV20-1 and TRBJ2-7; weak D call: TRBD1 (5 bases). V lost 2 bases, J lost 3 bases, and 8 bases lay in between. Per the germline V gene, CDR1 is DFQATT and CDR2 is SNEGSKA (reference sequence). The CDR3 loop spans 12 amino acids. This chain's CDR3 is CSARWQGYEQYF. CDR3 coding DNA: TGCAGTGCTAGATGGCAGGGCTACGAGCAGTACTTC.

This clonotype was observed many times. The chain combines TRBV6-1 with TRBJ2-1, with 13 bases aligning to TRBD2. Unmatched junction bases numbered 5, after V lost 5 bases and J lost 7 bases. CDR1 and CDR2 from the germline V gene are MNHNS and SASEGT. The CDR3 has 15 residues. CDR3 sequence (DNA): TGTGCCAGCAGTAGGACTAGCGGGAGTGAAAATGAGCAGTTCTTC. This gives the protein CASSRTSGSENEQFF.

On this clonotype: One end of the junction varies from germline; a read error may be responsible. In DNA form, the CDR3 reads TGTGCCAGCAGTGATTCCGTTACCAACACTGAAGCTTTC. This translates into CASSDSVTNTEAF. V is TRBV6-4 and J is TRBJ2-6; D call uncertain. This CDR3 has 13 residues. In germline, CDR1 is MRHNA, CDR2 SNTAGT.

Points on this clonotype: This may arise from a read error, as a much more abundant clone is one base away. J is TRBJ2-1 and V is TRBV4-1; 11 nucleotides align to TRBD1. The CDR3 spans 14 residues. Per germline, CDR1 MGHRA and CDR2 YSYEKL. CDR3 amino acids: CAGSHGTGGNEQFF. The CDR3 nucleotides are TGCGCCGGCAGCCATGGGACAGGGGGCAATGAGCAGTTCTTC.

This clonotype came up once. This rearrangement joins TRBV5-1 to TRBJ2-1; D gene uncertain. Trimming stripped 2 bases from V and 6 bases from J, with 9 bases between. In germline, CDR1 is SGHRS, CDR2 YFSETQ. CDR3 length equals 13 residues. The CDR3 region is CASSLVDGNEQFF. CDR3 coding DNA: TGCGCCAGCAGCTTAGTAGACGGCAATGAGCAGTTCTTC. Full variable domain (remainder filled in from reference TRBV5-1 and TRBJ2-1): KAGVTQTPRYLIKTRGQQVTLSCSPISGHRSVSWYQQTPGQGLQFLFEYFSETQRNKGNFPGRFSGRQFSNSRSEMNVSTLELGDSALYLCASSLVDGNEQFFGPGTRLTVL.

The rearrangement joins TRBV19 to TRBJ1-5, with D perhaps TRBD1 (6 bases). Trimming took 5 bases from V and 9 from J, leaving 17 bases between them. Germline CDR1 is LNHDA and CDR2 is SQIVND (reference sequence). The CDR3 covers 14 residues. The CDR3 loop reads CASSADRWQPPQHF. The CDR3 DNA reads TGTGCCAGTAGTGCTGACAGGTGGCAACCGCCCCAGCATTTT.

The J gene is TRBJ2-7, the V gene TRBV7-8; D is possibly TRBD1 or TRBD2 (7 bases each). Trimming removed 5 bases at V and 12 bases at J, with 17 bases between. There are 12 residues in the CDR3. Germline CDR1 is SGHVS and CDR2 is FQNEAQ. CDR3 protein: CASSRTAGQPYF. The CDR3 DNA follows: TGTGCCAGCAGCCGTACAGCGGGACAGCCGTACTTC.

This clonotype came up many times. The rearrangement uses TRBV20-1 and TRBJ2-5; D ambiguous. Trimming shortened V by 3 bases and J by 2 bases, and 10 bases separated the two germline ends. The CDR3 spans 13 residues. Germline V gene lookup returns CDR1 DFQATT and CDR2 SNEGSKA (reference sequence). The CDR3 region is CSASFRIQETQYF. The CDR3 nucleotides are TGCAGTGCTAGTTTTAGAATACAAGAGACCCAGTACTTC.

This clonotype was seen many times. V and J are TRBV2 and TRBJ2-3; D tentatively fits TRBD1 or TRBD2 (6 bases each). Germline V gives CDR1 SNHLY, CDR2 FYNNEI. Trimming removed 11 bases from V and 7 bases from J, with 16 bases in between. The CDR3 length is 12 residues. The DNA for the CDR3 is TGTGCCGGGGGGCAGGGCGTAAATACGCAGTATTTT. Translated: CAGGQGVNTQYF.

The chain links TRBV2 to TRBJ2-1; TRBD2 aligns across 7 bases. The germline gives CDR1 SNHLY, CDR2 FYNNEI. Germline trimming cut 6 bases from V and 0 bases from J; bases unmatched to any gene: 8. This CDR3 is 16 amino acids long. The CDR3 reads CASSYPGGSSYNEQFF. In DNA, the CDR3 is TGTGCCAGCAGCTATCCTGGCGGGAGCTCCTACAATGAGCAGTTCTTC.

This clonotype was picked up a small number of times. This could be a read error, since a much larger clone is one nucleotide away. The chain links TRBV5-1 to TRBJ2-2, with 8 bases that match TRBD2. Germline-derived CDR1 and CDR2 are SGHRS and YFSETQ. The CDR3 is made up of 14 amino acids. DNA of the CDR3: TGCGCCAGCACAACTAGCGGTAACACCGGGGGGCTGTTTTTT. Protein sequence: CASTTSGNTGGLFF.

This clonotype has a count of ten or more. The chain joins TRBV11-3 to TRBJ2-5; TRBD2 matches at 9 bases. The CDR3 covers 16 residues. V gave up 1 base and J gave up 5 bases; unmatched junction bases: 8. Germline V gives CDR1 SGHNT, CDR2 YENEEA. This chain's CDR3 is CASSLGGAGGPETQYF. CDR3 nucleotide sequence: TGTGCCAGCAGCTTAGGTGGCGCGGGAGGGCCTGAGACCCAGTACTTC. The variable domain in full, with the rest retrieved from reference TRBV11-3 and TRBJ2-5, is EAGVVQSPRYKIIEKKQPVAFWCNPISGHNTLYWYLQNLGQGPELLIRYENEEAVDDSQLPKDRFSAERLKGVDSTLKIQPAELGDSAVYLCASSLGGAGGPETQYFGPGTRLLVL.

This clonotype came up many times. The chain employs TRBV15 and TRBJ2-3, with a possible D match to TRBD1 (5 bases). V shed 5 bases and J shed 5 bases, with 14 bases lying between them. Per germline, CDR1 LNHNV and CDR2 YYDKDF (reference sequence). The CDR3 covers 14 residues. The CDR3 loop reads CATSDQGARDTQYF. DNA for the CDR3: TGTGCCACCAGCGACCAAGGGGCTCGAGATACGCAGTATTTT.

This clonotype has at least ten counts. The chain employs TRBV5-8 and TRBJ2-7; TRBD2 matches 10 bases. V trimming: 3 bases; J trimming: 1 base; junction bases outside the gene matches: 4. This CDR3 is built from 15 residues. The germline V gene encodes CDR1 SGHTS and CDR2 YDEGEE. The CDR3 nucleotides read TGTGCCAGCAGCTACGCGGGACTAGCGTCCTACGAGCAGTACTTC. Encoded protein: CASSYAGLASYEQYF.

This clonotype was found a few times. Possible read error: a much larger clone is one base away. This rearrangement joins TRBV9 to TRBJ2-1, with D perhaps being TRBD1 or TRBD2 (6 bases each). This CDR3 has 13 residues. The germline gives CDR1 SGDLS, CDR2 YYNGEE. DNA of the CDR3: TGTGCCGGCAGCGCCGAGGGGGGTTGGGTCCGGTTCTTC. It is translated as CAGSAEGGWVRFF.